What follows describes a single T cell receptor beta chain. This CDR3 is 14 amino acids long. The V gene's germline CDR1 is LNHDA and CDR2 SQIVND (reference sequence). Trimming took 7 bases from V and 10 from J; bases not matched to a gene: 13. The data originate from a study of control samples from healthy donors and cancer patients. Repertoires were generated with immunoSEQ multiplex PCR, while TCRdb's copy carries only in-frame clones and drops some. The data contain 57,000 or so clones, approximately 94% of them singletons. The rearrangement links TRBV19 to TRBJ2-3; 8 nucleotides match TRBD2. The clonotype originates from a man aged 25-45 years in good health. Sequenced sample: blood. The CDR3 bases are TGTGCCAGTAACGAGCGGGAGCTATCGCGGGCGCAGTATTTT. It specifies CASNERELSRAQYF.